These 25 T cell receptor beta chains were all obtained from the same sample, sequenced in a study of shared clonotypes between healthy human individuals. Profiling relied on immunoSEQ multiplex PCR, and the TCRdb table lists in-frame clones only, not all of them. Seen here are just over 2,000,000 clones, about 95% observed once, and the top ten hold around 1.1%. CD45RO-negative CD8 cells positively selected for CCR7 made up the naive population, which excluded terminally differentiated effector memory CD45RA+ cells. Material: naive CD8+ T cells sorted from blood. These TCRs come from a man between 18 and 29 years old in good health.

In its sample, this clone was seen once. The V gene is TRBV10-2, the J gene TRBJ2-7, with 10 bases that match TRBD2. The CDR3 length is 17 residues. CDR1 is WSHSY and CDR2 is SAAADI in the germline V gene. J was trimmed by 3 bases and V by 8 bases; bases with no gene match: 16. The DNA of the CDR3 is TGCGCCAGCTGTGGCACAGGGGAGCGGGGGGGCCTCTACGAGCAGTACTTC. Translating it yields CASCGTGERGGLYEQYF.

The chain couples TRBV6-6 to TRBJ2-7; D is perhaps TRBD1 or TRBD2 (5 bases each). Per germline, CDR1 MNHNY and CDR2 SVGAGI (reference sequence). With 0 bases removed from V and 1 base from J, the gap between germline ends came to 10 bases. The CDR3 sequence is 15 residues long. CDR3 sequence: CASSYSGPESYEQYF. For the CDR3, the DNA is TGTGCCAGCAGTTACTCGGGACCAGAATCCTACGAGCAGTACTTC.

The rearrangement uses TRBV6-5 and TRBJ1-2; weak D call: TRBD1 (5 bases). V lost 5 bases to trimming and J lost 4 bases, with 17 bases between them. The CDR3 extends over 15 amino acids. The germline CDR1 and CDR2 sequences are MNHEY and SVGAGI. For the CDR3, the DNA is TGTGCCAGCAGTCCCGGGTGGGGGGACCTCTATGGCTACACCTTC. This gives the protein CASSPGWGDLYGYTF.

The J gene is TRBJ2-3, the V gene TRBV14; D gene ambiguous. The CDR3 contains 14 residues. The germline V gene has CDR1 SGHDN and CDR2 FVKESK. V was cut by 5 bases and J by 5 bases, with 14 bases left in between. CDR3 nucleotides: TGTGCCAGCAGCTGGCTAGGGTCACAAGATACGCAGTATTTT. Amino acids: CASSWLGSQDTQYF.

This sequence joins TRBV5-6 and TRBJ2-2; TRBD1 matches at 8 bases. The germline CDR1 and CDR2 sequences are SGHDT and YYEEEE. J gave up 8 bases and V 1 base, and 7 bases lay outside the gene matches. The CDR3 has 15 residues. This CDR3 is CASSLWQGAAGELFF. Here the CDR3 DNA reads TGTGCCAGCAGCTTGTGGCAGGGGGCCGCTGGGGAGCTGTTTTTT. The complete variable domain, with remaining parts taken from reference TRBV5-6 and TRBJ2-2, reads DAGVTQSPTHLIKTRGQQVTLRCSPKSGHDTVSWYQQALGQGPQFIFQYYEEEERQRGNFPDRFSGHQFPNYSSELNVNALLLGDSALYLCASSLWQGAAGELFFGEGSRLTVL.

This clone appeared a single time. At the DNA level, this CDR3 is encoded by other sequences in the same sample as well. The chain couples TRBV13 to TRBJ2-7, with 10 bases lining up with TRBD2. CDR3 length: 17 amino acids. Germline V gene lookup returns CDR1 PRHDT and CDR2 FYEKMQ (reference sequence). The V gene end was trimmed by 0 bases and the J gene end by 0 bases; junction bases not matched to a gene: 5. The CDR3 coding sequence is TGTGCCAGCAGCTTAGGCCCTCTAGCGGGGGACTCCTACGAGCAGTACTTC. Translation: CASSLGPLAGDSYEQYF.

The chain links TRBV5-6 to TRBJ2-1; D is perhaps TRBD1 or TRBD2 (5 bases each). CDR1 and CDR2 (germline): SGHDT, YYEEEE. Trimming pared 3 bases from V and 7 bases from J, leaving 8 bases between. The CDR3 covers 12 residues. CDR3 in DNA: TGTGCCAGCAGCTGGTGGGGGAATGAGCAGTTCTTC. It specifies CASSWWGNEQFF.

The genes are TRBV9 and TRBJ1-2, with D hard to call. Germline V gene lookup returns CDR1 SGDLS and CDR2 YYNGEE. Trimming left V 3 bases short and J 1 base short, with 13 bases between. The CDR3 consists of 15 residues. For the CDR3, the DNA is TGTGCCAGCAGCGGGTACAGAGCCTTTAACTATGGCTACACCTTC. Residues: CASSGYRAFNYGYTF. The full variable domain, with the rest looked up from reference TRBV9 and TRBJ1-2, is DSGVTQTPKHLITATGQRVTLRCSPRSGDLSVYWYQQSLDQGLQFLIQYYNGEERAKGNILERFSAQQFPDLHSELNLSSLELGDSALYFCASSGYRAFNYGYTFGSGTRLTVV.

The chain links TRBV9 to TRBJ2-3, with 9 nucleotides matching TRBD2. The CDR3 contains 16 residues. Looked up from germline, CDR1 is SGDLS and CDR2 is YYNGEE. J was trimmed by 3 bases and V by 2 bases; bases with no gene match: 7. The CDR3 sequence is CASSVPGAGGTDTQYF. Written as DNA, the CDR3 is TGTGCCAGCAGCGTCCCAGGGGCGGGGGGGACAGATACGCAGTATTTT. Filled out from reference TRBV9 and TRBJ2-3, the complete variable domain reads DSGVTQTPKHLITATGQRVTLRCSPRSGDLSVYWYQQSLDQGLQFLIQYYNGEERAKGNILERFSAQQFPDLHSELNLSSLELGDSALYFCASSVPGAGGTDTQYFGPGTRLTVL.

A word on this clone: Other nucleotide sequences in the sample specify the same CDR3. This chain's CDR3 is CASSYSSGGGYEQYF. CDR3 sequence (DNA): TGTGCCAGCAGTTACTCAAGCGGGGGTGGCTACGAGCAGTACTTC. V and J are TRBV6-5 and TRBJ2-7, with 8 bases that match TRBD2. Trimming removed 0 bases from V and 3 bases from J; junction bases left unmatched: 4. Germline assignment: CDR1 MNHEY and CDR2 SVGAGI. This CDR3 comprises 15 residues.

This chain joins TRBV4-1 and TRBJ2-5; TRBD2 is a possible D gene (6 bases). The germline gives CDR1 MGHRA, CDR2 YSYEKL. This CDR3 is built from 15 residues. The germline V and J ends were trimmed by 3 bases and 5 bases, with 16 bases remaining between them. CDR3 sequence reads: CASSHPIGGVETQYF. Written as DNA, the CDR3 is TGCGCCAGCAGCCACCCCATCGGGGGAGTGGAGACCCAGTACTTC.

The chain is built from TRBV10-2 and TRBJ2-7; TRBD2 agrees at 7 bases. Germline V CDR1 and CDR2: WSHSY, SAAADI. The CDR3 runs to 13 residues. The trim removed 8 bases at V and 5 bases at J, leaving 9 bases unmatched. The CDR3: CASLGRERDEQYF. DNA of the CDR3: TGCGCCAGCTTGGGGAGGGAACGGGACGAGCAGTACTTC.

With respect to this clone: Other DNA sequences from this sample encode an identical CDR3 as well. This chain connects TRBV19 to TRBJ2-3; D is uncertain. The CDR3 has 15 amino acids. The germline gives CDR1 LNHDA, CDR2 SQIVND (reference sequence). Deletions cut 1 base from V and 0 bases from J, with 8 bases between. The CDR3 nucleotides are TGTGCCAGTAGTATAGGGGCGACTAGCACAGATACGCAGTATTTT. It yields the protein CASSIGATSTDTQYF.

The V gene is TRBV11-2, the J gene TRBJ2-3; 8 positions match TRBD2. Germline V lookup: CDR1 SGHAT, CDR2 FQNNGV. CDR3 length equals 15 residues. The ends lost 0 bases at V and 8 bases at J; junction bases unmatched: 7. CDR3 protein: CASSLDGREAGTQYF. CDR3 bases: TGTGCCAGCAGCTTAGATGGGCGGGAGGCTGGTACGCAGTATTTT.

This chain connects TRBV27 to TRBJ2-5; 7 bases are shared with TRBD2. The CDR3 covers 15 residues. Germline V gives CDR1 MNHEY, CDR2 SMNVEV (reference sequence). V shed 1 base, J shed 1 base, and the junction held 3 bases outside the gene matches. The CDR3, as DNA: TGTGCCAGCAGTTTATTTGCGGGAGCCCAAGAGACCCAGTACTTC. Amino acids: CASSLFAGAQETQYF.

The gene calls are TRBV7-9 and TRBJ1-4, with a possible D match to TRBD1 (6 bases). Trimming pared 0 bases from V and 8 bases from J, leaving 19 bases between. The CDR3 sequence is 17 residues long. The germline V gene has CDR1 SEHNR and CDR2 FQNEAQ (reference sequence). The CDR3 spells CASSLAQGTGNAEKLFF. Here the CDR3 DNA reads TGTGCCAGCAGCTTAGCGCAAGGTACAGGGAACGCGGAAAAACTGTTTTTT.

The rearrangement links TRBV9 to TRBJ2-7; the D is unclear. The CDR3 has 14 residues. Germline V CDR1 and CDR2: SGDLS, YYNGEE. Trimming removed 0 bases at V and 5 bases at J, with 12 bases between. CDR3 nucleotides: TGTGCCAGCAGCGTAGATGTCAGAAGTGACGAGCAGTACTTC. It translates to CASSVDVRSDEQYF.

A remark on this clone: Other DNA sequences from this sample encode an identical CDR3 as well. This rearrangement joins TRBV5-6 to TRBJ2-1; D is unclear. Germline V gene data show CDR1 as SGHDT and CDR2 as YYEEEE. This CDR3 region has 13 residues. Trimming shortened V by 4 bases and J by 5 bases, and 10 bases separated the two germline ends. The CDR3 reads CASSLGTDNEQFF. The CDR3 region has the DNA TGTGCCAGCAGCCTGGGCACGGACAATGAGCAGTTCTTC. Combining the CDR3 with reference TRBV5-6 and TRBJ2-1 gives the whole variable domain DAGVTQSPTHLIKTRGQQVTLRCSPKSGHDTVSWYQQALGQGPQFIFQYYEEEERQRGNFPDRFSGHQFPNYSSELNVNALLLGDSALYLCASSLGTDNEQFFGPGTRLTVL.

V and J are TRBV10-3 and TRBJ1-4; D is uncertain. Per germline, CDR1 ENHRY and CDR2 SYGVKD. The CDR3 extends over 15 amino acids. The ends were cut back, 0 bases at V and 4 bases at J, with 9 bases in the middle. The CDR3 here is CAISESGRDNEKLFF. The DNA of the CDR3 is TGTGCCATCAGTGAGTCGGGAAGGGATAATGAAAAACTGTTTTTT.

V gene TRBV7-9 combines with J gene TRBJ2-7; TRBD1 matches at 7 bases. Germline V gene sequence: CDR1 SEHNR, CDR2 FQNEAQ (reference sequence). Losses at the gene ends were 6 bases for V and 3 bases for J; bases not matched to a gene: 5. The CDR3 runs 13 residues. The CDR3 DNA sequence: TGTGCCAGCAGACCCGACAGGGACTACGAGCAGTACTTC. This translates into CASRPDRDYEQYF. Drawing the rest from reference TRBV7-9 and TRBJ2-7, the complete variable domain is DTGVSQNPRHKITKRGQNVTFRCDPISEHNRLYWYRQTLGQGPEFLTYFQNEAQLEKSRLLSDRFSAERPKGSFSTLEIQRTEQGDSAMYLCASRPDRDYEQYFGPGTRLTVT.

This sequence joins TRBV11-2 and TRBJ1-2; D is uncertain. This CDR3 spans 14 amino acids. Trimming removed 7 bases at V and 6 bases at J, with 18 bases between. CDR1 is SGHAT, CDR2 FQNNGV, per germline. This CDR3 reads CASTLMPRADGYTF. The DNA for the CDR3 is TGTGCCAGCACCCTAATGCCGAGGGCTGATGGCTACACCTTC.

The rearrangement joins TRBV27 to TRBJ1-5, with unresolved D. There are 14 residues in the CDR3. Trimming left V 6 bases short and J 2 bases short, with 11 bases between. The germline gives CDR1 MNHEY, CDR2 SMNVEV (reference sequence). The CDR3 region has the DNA TGTGCCAGCAGAGAGACCGTCGGCAATCAGCCCCAGCATTTT. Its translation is CASRETVGNQPQHF.

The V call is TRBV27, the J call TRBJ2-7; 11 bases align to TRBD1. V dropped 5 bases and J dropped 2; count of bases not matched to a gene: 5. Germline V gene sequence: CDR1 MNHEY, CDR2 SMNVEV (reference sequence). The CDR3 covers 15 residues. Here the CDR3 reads CASSPPGQGAYEQYF. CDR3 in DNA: TGTGCCAGCAGTCCACCGGGACAGGGGGCCTACGAGCAGTACTTC.

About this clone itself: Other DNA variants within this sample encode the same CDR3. The CDR3 DNA reads as TGTGCCAGCAGCTTAGGGACCATTGCCTACGAGCAGTACTTC. Residues: CASSLGTIAYEQYF. V usage is TRBV11-2 and J usage is TRBJ2-7; D remains unclear. There are 14 residues in the CDR3. V lost 1 base and J lost 2, with 9 bases in between. Germline V gives CDR1 SGHAT, CDR2 FQNNGV.

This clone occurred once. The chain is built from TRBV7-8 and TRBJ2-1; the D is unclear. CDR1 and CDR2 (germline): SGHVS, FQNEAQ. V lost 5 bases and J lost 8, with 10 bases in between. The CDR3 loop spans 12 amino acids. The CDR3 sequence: CASSPRSDEQFF. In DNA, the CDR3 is TGTGCCAGCAGCCCCCGTTCCGATGAGCAGTTCTTC.